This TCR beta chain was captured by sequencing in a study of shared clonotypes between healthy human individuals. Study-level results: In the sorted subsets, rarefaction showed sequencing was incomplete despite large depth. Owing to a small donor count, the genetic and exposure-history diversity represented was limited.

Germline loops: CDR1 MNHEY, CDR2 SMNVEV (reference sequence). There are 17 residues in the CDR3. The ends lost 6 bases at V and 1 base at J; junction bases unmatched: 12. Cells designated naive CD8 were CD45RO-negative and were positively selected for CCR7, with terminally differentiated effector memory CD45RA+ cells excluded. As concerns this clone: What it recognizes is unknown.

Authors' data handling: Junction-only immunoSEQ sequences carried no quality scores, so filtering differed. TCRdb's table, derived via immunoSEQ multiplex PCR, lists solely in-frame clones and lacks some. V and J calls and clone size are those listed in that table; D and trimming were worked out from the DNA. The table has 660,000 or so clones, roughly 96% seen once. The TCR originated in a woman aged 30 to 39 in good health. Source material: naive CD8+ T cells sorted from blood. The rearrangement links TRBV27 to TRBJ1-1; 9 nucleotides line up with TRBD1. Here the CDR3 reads CASSPVMGQGPNTEAFF. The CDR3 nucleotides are TGTGCCAGCAGCCCTGTCATGGGACAGGGACCGAACACTGAAGCTTTCTTT.